The rows below give T cell receptor beta chains drawn from one sample of a study of human T cells and chemical hapten exposure. TCRdb itself ran the RACE reads through MiXCR, one entry per CDR3 protein. The sample holds about 100,000 distinct CDR3 sequences, about an eighth seen once. Here the sequenced sample was whole blood, taken in connection with sensitization to the hapten diphenylcyclopropenone (DPC). These receptors were taken from a woman aged 40 to 55 with alopecia areata. Some clones in this sample may be carry-over from other donors' samples. Each CDR3 is given with its conserved first and last residue. Fields, in order: D gene, J gene, clone size, V gene, CDR3 DNA, CDR3 protein. A D gene is named only where the DNA matches it firmly. Clone size is shown for a subset of rows, as once, few, many or a class of expanded clone.

d_gene: TRBD2; j_gene: TRBJ2-1; abundance: few; v_gene: TRBV20-1; CDR3nt: TGCAGTGCTAGAGATCGCGGGGGGAGCTCCTACAATGAGCAGTTCTTC; CDR3aa: CSARDRGGSSYNEQFF
d_gene: TRBD2; j_gene: TRBJ2-5; abundance: many; v_gene: TRBV7-6; CDR3nt: TGTGCCAGCAGCCCGGGACTAGCGGGAGCTCAGGAGACCCAGTACTTC; CDR3aa: CASSPGLAGAQETQYF
d_gene: NA; j_gene: TRBJ2-7; abundance: many; v_gene: TRBV9; CDR3nt: TGTGCCAGCAGCGTAGGCCCCAACAGGGAGGGGTACGAGCAGTACTTC; CDR3aa: CASSVGPNREGYEQYF
d_gene: TRBD1; j_gene: TRBJ2-2; abundance: NA; v_gene: TRBV20-1; CDR3nt: TGCAGTGCCAAGGACAGGTCGAACACCGGGGAGCTGTTTTTT; CDR3aa: CSAKDRSNTGELFF
d_gene: NA; j_gene: TRBJ1-4; abundance: many; v_gene: TRBV5-1; CDR3nt: TGCGCCAGCAGATTAACCACCGCGACTAATGAAAAACTGTTTTTT; CDR3aa: CASRLTTATNEKLFF
d_gene: NA; j_gene: TRBJ1-1; abundance: few; v_gene: TRBV29-1; CDR3nt: TGCAGCGCCCGGACTGATGGAGGGCACACTGAAGCTTTCTTT; CDR3aa: CSARTDGGHTEAFF
d_gene: NA; j_gene: TRBJ2-5; abundance: many; v_gene: TRBV29-1; CDR3nt: TGCAGCGTTGAAGATCCCCGCCTAGGGGCGGGGACCCAGTACTTC; CDR3aa: CSVEDPRLGAGTQYF
d_gene: TRBD1; j_gene: TRBJ1-1; abundance: NA; v_gene: TRBV4-3; CDR3nt: TGCGCCAGCAGCCAACGACAGGGCACAATGAACACTGAAGCTTTCTTT; CDR3aa: CASSQRQGTMNTEAFF
d_gene: NA; j_gene: TRBJ1-2; abundance: many; v_gene: TRBV18; CDR3nt: TGTGCCAGCTCACCACCAGGTCAGGTGAAAACCTATGGCTACACCTTC; CDR3aa: CASSPPGQVKTYGYTF
d_gene: TRBD1; j_gene: TRBJ2-2; abundance: many; v_gene: TRBV29-1; CDR3nt: TGCAGCGTCGCCCCTCGGGACAGGAACACCGGGGAGCTGTTTTTT; CDR3aa: CSVAPRDRNTGELFF
d_gene: TRBD2; j_gene: TRBJ2-2; abundance: NA; v_gene: TRBV20-1; CDR3nt: TGCAGTACCGTCCGTTTTGCGGGAGCCGCCGGGGAGCTGTTTTTT; CDR3aa: CSTVRFAGAAGELFF
d_gene: NA; j_gene: TRBJ2-5; abundance: few; v_gene: TRBV29-1; CDR3nt: TGCAGCGTTGAAGGTTTTGGTGGGGTTCTCGAGACCCAGTATTTC; CDR3aa: CSVEGFGGVLETQYF
d_gene: NA; j_gene: TRBJ1-2; abundance: many; v_gene: TRBV10-1; CDR3nt: TGCGCCAGCAGTGAAAGTGGTAACTATGGCTACACCTTC; CDR3aa: CASSESGNYGYTF
d_gene: NA; j_gene: TRBJ2-7; abundance: many; v_gene: TRBV13; CDR3nt: TGTGCCAGCAGCTCCCAGGGGGGAACCTACGAGCAGTACTTC; CDR3aa: CASSSQGGTYEQYF
d_gene: TRBD1; j_gene: TRBJ1-2; abundance: NA; v_gene: TRBV6-6; CDR3nt: TGTGCCAGCACCGAAGGGGGCCGACAGAAGAACTATGGCTACACCTTC; CDR3aa: CASTEGGRQKNYGYTF
d_gene: NA; j_gene: TRBJ2-5; abundance: many; v_gene: TRBV29-1; CDR3nt: TGCAGCGTTGAAATCAATCAGTACTTC; CDR3aa: CSVEINQYF
d_gene: TRBD1; j_gene: TRBJ2-7; abundance: NA; v_gene: TRBV5-1; CDR3nt: TGCGCCAGCAGCTTGGACAGGGGTCCCTTCTACGAGCAGTACTTC; CDR3aa: CASSLDRGPFYEQYF
d_gene: NA; j_gene: TRBJ1-6; abundance: NA; v_gene: TRBV4-2; CDR3nt: TGTGCCAGCAGCCAAGATTCGGCATCGGTGGATTCACCCCTCCACTTT; CDR3aa: CASSQDSASVDSPLHF
d_gene: NA; j_gene: TRBJ2-1; abundance: many; v_gene: TRBV7-2; CDR3nt: TGTGCCAGCAGCCTCGGACGCAAGGGGTACAATGAGCAGTTCTTC; CDR3aa: CASSLGRKGYNEQFF
d_gene: TRBD1; j_gene: TRBJ2-2; abundance: many; v_gene: TRBV29-1; CDR3nt: TGCAGCGTCCGGACAGGGCGAAGCACCGGGGAGCTGTTTTTT; CDR3aa: CSVRTGRSTGELFF
d_gene: NA; j_gene: TRBJ2-1; abundance: many; v_gene: TRBV20-1; CDR3nt: TGCAGTGCTAGTGGGCTAGCCCACTACAATGAGCAGTTCTTC; CDR3aa: CSASGLAHYNEQFF
d_gene: NA; j_gene: TRBJ2-7; abundance: many; v_gene: TRBV7-2; CDR3nt: TGTGCCAGCAGCTTAGCGGGCAGTCCCTACGAGCAGTACTTC; CDR3aa: CASSLAGSPYEQYF
d_gene: TRBD2; j_gene: TRBJ2-1; abundance: few; v_gene: TRBV7-2; CDR3nt: TGTGCCAGCAGCCTTACACTAGCGGGAGATAAGAATGAGCAGTTCTTC; CDR3aa: CASSLTLAGDKNEQFF
d_gene: NA; j_gene: TRBJ2-3; abundance: many; v_gene: TRBV3-1; CDR3nt: TGTGCCAGCAGCCTCTTTACAGATACGCAGTATTTT; CDR3aa: CASSLFTDTQYF
d_gene: NA; j_gene: TRBJ2-2; abundance: many; v_gene: TRBV19; CDR3nt: TGTGCCAGTGGGCGAGGGCTGGACACCGGGGAGCTGTTTTTT; CDR3aa: CASGRGLDTGELFF
d_gene: TRBD2; j_gene: TRBJ2-2; abundance: many; v_gene: TRBV6-5; CDR3nt: TGTGCCAGCCATGCTCGCGGGAGGGCAGGAGGGGAGCTGTTTTTT; CDR3aa: CASHARGRAGGELFF
d_gene: NA; j_gene: TRBJ2-7; abundance: many; v_gene: TRBV27; CDR3nt: TGTGCCAGCAGTTTAGGGGGACCCTACGAGCAGTACTTC; CDR3aa: CASSLGGPYEQYF
d_gene: TRBD1; j_gene: TRBJ1-2; abundance: few; v_gene: TRBV29-1; CDR3nt: TGCGGGACGACAGGGGGTAATGGCTACACCTTC; CDR3aa: CGTTGGNGYTF
d_gene: NA; j_gene: TRBJ2-7; abundance: NA; v_gene: TRBV18; CDR3nt: TGTGTCAGCTCACCGGACCAGGGGCGCTACGAGCAGTACTTC; CDR3aa: CVSSPDQGRYEQYF
d_gene: NA; j_gene: TRBJ2-7; abundance: NA; v_gene: TRBV13; CDR3nt: TGTGCCAGCAGCTTAGTTGAAGGGAGCGAGCAGTACTTC; CDR3aa: CASSLVEGSEQYF
d_gene: NA; j_gene: TRBJ1-5; abundance: many; v_gene: TRBV7-2; CDR3nt: TGTGCCAGCAGCTTAAGGGGTCAGCCCCAGCATTTT; CDR3aa: CASSLRGQPQHF
d_gene: TRBD2; j_gene: TRBJ2-1; abundance: many; v_gene: TRBV18; CDR3nt: TGTGCCAGCTCACCGTTGATTAGCGGGAGTTACAATGAGCAGTTCTTC; CDR3aa: CASSPLISGSYNEQFF
d_gene: NA; j_gene: TRBJ2-7; abundance: NA; v_gene: TRBV7-2; CDR3nt: TGTGCCAGCAGCTTGACAGCAGGGTTCAGTTCCTACGAGCAGTACTTC; CDR3aa: CASSLTAGFSSYEQYF
d_gene: NA; j_gene: TRBJ2-5; abundance: many; v_gene: TRBV7-2; CDR3nt: TGTGCCAGCAGCTTAGCGAGGGAGGAGACCCAGTACTTC; CDR3aa: CASSLAREETQYF
d_gene: NA; j_gene: TRBJ2-3; abundance: NA; v_gene: TRBV3-1; CDR3nt: TGTGCCAGCAGCCTTCTGGATACGCAGTATTTT; CDR3aa: CASSLLDTQYF
d_gene: NA; j_gene: TRBJ1-1; abundance: many; v_gene: TRBV30; CDR3nt: TGTGCCTGGAGTACTTACACTGAAGCTTTCTTT; CDR3aa: CAWSTYTEAFF
d_gene: TRBD1; j_gene: TRBJ1-5; abundance: few; v_gene: TRBV12-3/TRBV12-4; CDR3nt: TGTGCCAGCGGGACGGACAGGGTGACACAGCCCCAGCATTTT; CDR3aa: CASGTDRVTQPQHF
d_gene: NA; j_gene: TRBJ1-2; abundance: many; v_gene: TRBV11-2; CDR3nt: TGTGCCAGCAGCTTAGATCCGACAGTGTATGGCTACACCTTC; CDR3aa: CASSLDPTVYGYTF
d_gene: NA; j_gene: TRBJ2-6; abundance: few; v_gene: TRBV29-1; CDR3nt: TGCAGCGTTGGATCCCCGTGGGGAACTGGGGCCAACGTCCTGACTTTC; CDR3aa: CSVGSPWGTGANVLTF
d_gene: TRBD1; j_gene: TRBJ2-1; abundance: many; v_gene: TRBV6-4; CDR3nt: TGTGCCAGCAGCGCCGGGACAGGGGGTCAGCAGTTCTTC; CDR3aa: CASSAGTGGQQFF
d_gene: TRBD2; j_gene: TRBJ2-3; abundance: few; v_gene: TRBV20-1; CDR3nt: TGCAGTGCTAGAACTAGCGGTAACACAGATACGCAGTATTTT; CDR3aa: CSARTSGNTDTQYF
d_gene: NA; j_gene: TRBJ2-1; abundance: few; v_gene: TRBV10-3; CDR3nt: TGTGCCATCAGTGATGTTAAGCGGACCGAGGGGGAGCAGTTCTTC; CDR3aa: CAISDVKRTEGEQFF
d_gene: NA; j_gene: TRBJ2-4; abundance: few; v_gene: TRBV2; CDR3nt: TGTGCCAGCAGTGAAGAGGCAGGGCTCAAAAACATTCAGTACTTC; CDR3aa: CASSEEAGLKNIQYF
d_gene: NA; j_gene: TRBJ1-1; abundance: many; v_gene: TRBV15; CDR3nt: TGTGCCACCAGCAGAGATCCTCCGGGACGAATGAACACTGAAGCTTTCTTT; CDR3aa: CATSRDPPGRMNTEAFF
d_gene: NA; j_gene: TRBJ1-5; abundance: many; v_gene: TRBV6-6; CDR3nt: TGTGCCAGCAGTTATCCGGCCCGGGACGGCAATCAGCCCCAGCATTTT; CDR3aa: CASSYPARDGNQPQHF
d_gene: NA; j_gene: TRBJ2-1; abundance: many; v_gene: TRBV2; CDR3nt: TGTGCCAGCAATGGGACCGTCTCTTACAATGAGCAGTTCTTC; CDR3aa: CASNGTVSYNEQFF
d_gene: NA; j_gene: TRBJ2-4; abundance: many; v_gene: TRBV29-1; CDR3nt: TGCAGCGCCGGAGAAGGCGGGTCCCTAGCCAAAAACATTCAGTACTTC; CDR3aa: CSAGEGGSLAKNIQYF
d_gene: NA; j_gene: TRBJ2-1; abundance: few; v_gene: TRBV7-8; CDR3nt: TGTGCCAGCAGCTTAGAAGCAGGCTCCTTGGGCGATGAGCAGTTCTTC; CDR3aa: CASSLEAGSLGDEQFF
d_gene: NA; j_gene: TRBJ1-3; abundance: few; v_gene: TRBV11-2; CDR3nt: TGTGCCAGCAGCTTAGTATCCTCGGACGGGATCTCTGGAAACACCATATATTTT; CDR3aa: CASSLVSSDGISGNTIYF
d_gene: NA; j_gene: TRBJ1-1; abundance: NA; v_gene: TRBV4-2; CDR3nt: TGTGCCAGCAGCCCGCAGGGGCGAGAAGGCACTGAAGCTTTCTTT; CDR3aa: CASSPQGREGTEAFF
d_gene: NA; j_gene: TRBJ2-7; abundance: many; v_gene: TRBV27; CDR3nt: TGTGCCAGCAGTTCCCTATTAATATGGGACTCTAAGAGCTCCTACGAGCAGTACTTC; CDR3aa: CASSSLLIWDSKSSYEQYF
d_gene: TRBD2; j_gene: TRBJ2-3; abundance: many; v_gene: TRBV14; CDR3nt: TGTGCCAGCAGCCGCTCCACCCGGACTAGCGGGGGACTGACAGATACGCAGTATTTT; CDR3aa: CASSRSTRTSGGLTDTQYF
d_gene: TRBD1; j_gene: TRBJ1-1; abundance: few; v_gene: TRBV15; CDR3nt: TGTGCCACCAGCAGAGATGGGGGACAGGGAGGGATTATTGAAGCTTTCTTT; CDR3aa: CATSRDGGQGGIIEAFF
d_gene: TRBD1; j_gene: TRBJ1-5; abundance: few; v_gene: TRBV20-1; CDR3nt: TGCAGTGCTTGGACAGGGGGCGCGGGTCAGCCCCAGCATTTT; CDR3aa: CSAWTGGAGQPQHF
d_gene: TRBD1; j_gene: TRBJ1-2; abundance: NA; v_gene: TRBV25-1; CDR3nt: TGTGCCAGCAGTGGGACAGGGAGCAACTATGGCTACACCTTC; CDR3aa: CASSGTGSNYGYTF
d_gene: NA; j_gene: TRBJ2-7; abundance: many; v_gene: TRBV29-1; CDR3nt: TGCAGCGTTGGCTCCGTGGGCACCAACTACGAGCAGTACTTC; CDR3aa: CSVGSVGTNYEQYF